Given below is one T cell receptor (beta chain) in context. What it binds is unknown. Ophthalmopathy patients showed a Clinical Activity Score of at least 3, NOSPECS grade of at least 4 and duration under 3 months. Based on clinical symptoms, serum thyroxine and TRAb, thyroid ultrasound and orbital computed tomography, diagnoses were reached. Extraction of PBMCs used roughly 9.6 ml of fresh peripheral blood. RNA transcripts gave rise to amplified TCR beta CDR3 regions. HTBI primers drove first-round RT-PCR of the TCR CDR3. MiXCR, run by TCRdb on the multiplex PCR reads, gives a single entry per CDR3 protein. The table records about 400,000 distinct CDR3 sequences, over 13% of them present only once. This specimen belongs to a study of T cells in Graves' hyperthyroidism and ophthalmopathy. Study-wide results and caveats: Onset of ophthalmopathy came a median roughly 6.4 months after the model predicted it.

Trimming shortened V by 0 bases and J by 5 bases, and 12 bases separated the two germline ends. The germline gives CDR1 SGHNT, CDR2 YYREEE (reference sequence). CDR3 length: 14 residues. Sequencing was carried out using blood. The chain joins TRBV5-4 to TRBJ2-7; D is ambiguous. The TCR sequence derives from a man between 45 and 60 years old with Graves' ophthalmopathy. CDR3 region: CASSLGNRNNEQYF. CDR3 bases: TGTGCCAGCAGCTTGGGTAACAGAAATAACGAGCAGTACTTC.